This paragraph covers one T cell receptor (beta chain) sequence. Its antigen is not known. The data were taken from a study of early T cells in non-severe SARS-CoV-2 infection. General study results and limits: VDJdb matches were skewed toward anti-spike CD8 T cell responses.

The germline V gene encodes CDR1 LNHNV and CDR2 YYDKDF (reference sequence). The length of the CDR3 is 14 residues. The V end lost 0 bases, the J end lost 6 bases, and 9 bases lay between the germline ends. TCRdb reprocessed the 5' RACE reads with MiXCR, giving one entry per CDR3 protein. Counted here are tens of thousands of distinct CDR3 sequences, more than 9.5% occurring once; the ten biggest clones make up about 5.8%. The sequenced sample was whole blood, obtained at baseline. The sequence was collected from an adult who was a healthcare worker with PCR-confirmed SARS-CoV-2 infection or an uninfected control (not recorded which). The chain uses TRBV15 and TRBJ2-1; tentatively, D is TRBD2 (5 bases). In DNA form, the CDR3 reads TGTGCCACCAGCAGAGATTTTACTAGCAATGAGCAGTTCTTC. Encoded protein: CATSRDFTSNEQFF.